This TCR beta chain was documented in a study of T-cell reconstitution after alpha-beta-depleted transplantation in children (dated by TCRdb to about 2016). Some background on the complete study: Using TCR repertoire profiling, the study followed T-cell immune reconstitution in a quantitative way in children after TCRalphabeta/CD19-depleted allogeneic hematopoietic cell transplantation. Broad study findings and their caveats: About two months after transplant, the apparently early recovery of alphabetaT-cell counts reportedly depended on just several hundred clones that had expanded rapidly and came from non-depleted graft cells. Over subsequent months, a decline in hyperexpanded clone frequencies was noted, and after one year, T-cell counts and TCRbeta diversity were mostly ascribed to newly produced T cells. In some patients, the high TCRbeta diversity seen at day 60 was put down to recipient T cells and intrathymic progenitors that had survived conditioning.

There are many counts of this clonotype. Its antigen is still unknown. No quality values exist for individual bases; no much larger clone is one base distant. Interpreted using the paper, the treatment or condition label stands for: allogeneic hematopoietic cell transplantation with graft depleted of TCRalphabeta T cells and CD19 B cells. TCRalphabeta/CD19-depleted allogeneic hematopoietic cell grafts were given to the transplant recipients, all of whom were children. Preparation of the library involved PCR. The sequencer listed for this sample is Illumina HiSeq 2500. TCR libraries were prepared with molecular barcoding, using unique molecular identifiers to normalize TCRbeta repertoire quantification. TCRdb reprocessing: public reads trimmed at Q25 with fastp, clones called with MiXCR, in-frame beta chains kept. Each record represents a unique CDR3 protein, reported with the most common genes and DNA among its rows. The sample table shows 200,000 to 250,000 distinct CDR3 sequences, and just under 8.5% are seen once. The ten largest clonotypes hold roughly 6% of the sample.

This specimen consisted of PBMCs, mostly from graft donor cells, obtained 180 days after TCRalphabeta/CD19-depleted stem cell transplant. The clonotype comes from a male patient aged 10 to 17 who had a stem cell transplant for acute lymphoblastic leukemia, so the T cells may come from the graft donor.

Read as DNA, the sequence is TGTGCCACCAGTGATTCGAGCGGGGGAGTCTACGAGCAGTACTTC. It is translated as CATSDSSGGVYEQYF. The V and J genes are TRBV24-1 and TRBJ2-7, and TRBD2 aligns with 8 junction nucleotides. The CDR3 contains 15 residues, cysteine and phenylalanine counted. The DNA shown is the 45-base CDR3, in frame from base 1. At the junction V is shortened by 2 bases and J by 3 bases; bases outside the gene matches: 5. Via the germline V gene, CDR1 is KGHDR and CDR2 SFDVKD.